These 11 T cell receptor beta chains originate from one sample sequenced in a study of cytotoxic CD8 clonotypes in ibrutinib-treated CLL. Using immunoSEQ multiplex PCR, the repertoire was profiled, and TCRdb retains in-frame clones only, with some absent. The table lists tens of thousands of clones, around 60% of them singletons. This material consisted of PBMCs, taken after 24 months of ibrutinib treatment. Source of these receptors: a human donor with chronic lymphocytic leukemia.

This chain uses TRBV4-1 with TRBJ1-2; D remains ambiguous. The CDR3 runs to 16 residues. Germline values: CDR1 MGHRA, CDR2 YSYEKL. V was cut by 0 bases and J by 2 bases, with 13 bases left in between. CDR3 sequence (DNA): TGCGCCAGCAGCCAAGATTCGGGAACAGTCAACTATGGCTACACCTTC. Translation gives CASSQDSGTVNYGYTF.

The chain links TRBV7-2 to TRBJ2-7, with 11 bases aligning to TRBD2. This CDR3 has 16 residues. The junction had 7 bases not matched to a gene; V was cut back by 5 bases and J by 1 base. In germline, CDR1 is SGHTA, CDR2 FQGNSA. The CDR3 spells CASSPNSGRGSYEQYF. The CDR3 DNA reads as TGTGCCAGCAGCCCCAATAGCGGGAGGGGGTCCTACGAGCAGTACTTC.

V gene TRBV2 combines with J gene TRBJ2-2; no firm D call. Looked up from germline, CDR1 is SNHLY and CDR2 is FYNNEI. Trimming removed 5 bases at V and 5 bases at J, with 9 bases between. This CDR3 contains 13 residues. The CDR3 loop reads CASSFSRTGELFF. In nucleotides, the CDR3 is TGTGCCAGCAGTTTTTCTCGTACCGGGGAGCTGTTTTTT. The full variable domain, completed using reference TRBV2 and TRBJ2-2, is EPEVTQTPSHQVTQMGQEVILRCVPISNHLYFYWYRQILGQKVEFLVSFYNNEISEKSEIFDDQFSVERPDGSNFTLKIRSTKLEDSAMYFCASSFSRTGELFFGEGSRLTVL.

The rearrangement joins TRBV15 to TRBJ2-2, with D unclear. Germline V gene sequence: CDR1 LNHNV, CDR2 YYDKDF (reference sequence). V lost 1 base, J lost 3 bases, and 9 bases lay in between. The CDR3 runs 15 residues. The CDR3 DNA sequence: TGTGCCACCAGCAGAGGCAGGCTGGACACCGGGGAGCTGTTTTTT. It specifies CATSRGRLDTGELFF.

This clone was seen a few times. The genes are TRBV7-8 and TRBJ1-4; a weak D match, TRBD1 (6 bases). CDR3 length: 13 amino acids. Germline lookup yields CDR1 SGHVS and CDR2 FQNEAQ. V was cut by 0 bases and J by 13 bases, with 12 bases left in between. DNA of the CDR3: TGTGCCAGCAGCTTAGCGATACAGGGTAGACTGTTTTTT. It is translated as CASSLAIQGRLFF.

This clone was seen ten or more times. The gene calls are TRBV19 and TRBJ1-2; 8 nucleotides align to TRBD1. V dropped 6 bases and J dropped 8; count of bases not matched to a gene: 11. The CDR3 is made up of 14 amino acids. CDR1 LNHDA and CDR2 SQIVND come from the germline V gene (reference sequence). The CDR3 bases are TGTGCCAGTAGCCCACAGGGGGAAGTTGGGGGCTACACCTTC. It translates to CASSPQGEVGGYTF.

The chain combines TRBV6-5 with TRBJ2-6; D ambiguous. Germline CDR1 and CDR2: MNHEY and SVGAGI. Trimming stripped 7 bases from V and 4 bases from J, with 11 bases between. The CDR3 has 14 residues. This CDR3 reads CASMEWTGANVLTF. The DNA for the CDR3 is TGTGCCAGCATGGAGTGGACCGGGGCCAACGTCCTGACTTTC.

The gene calls are TRBV5-1 and TRBJ1-6; TRBD1 agrees at 9 bases. The J segment lost 11 bases and the V segment lost 3 bases, leaving 3 bases of the junction unmatched. Germline-derived CDR1 and CDR2 are SGHRS and YFSETQ. The CDR3 contains 13 residues. DNA for the CDR3: TGCGCCAGCAGCTGGGGACAGGGTCCACCCCTCCACTTT. Its protein is CASSWGQGPPLHF.

V and J are TRBV7-9 and TRBJ1-1; TRBD1 is a possible D gene (6 bases). This CDR3 is 18 amino acids long. Germline loops: CDR1 SEHNR, CDR2 FQNEAQ (reference sequence). V gave up 4 bases and J gave up 3 bases, with 24 bases separating them. CDR3 residues: CASSSQQTPGRGDTEAFF. The CDR3 DNA reads as TGTGCCAGCAGCTCGCAACAGACTCCGGGGAGGGGGGACACTGAAGCTTTCTTT.

The sample holds many counts of this clone. V gene TRBV6-5 combines with J gene TRBJ1-2; possible D gene TRBD1, 5 bases. There are 13 residues in the CDR3. The germline gives CDR1 MNHEY, CDR2 SVGAGI. The V end was cut by 5 bases, the J end by 1 base, with 8 bases between. The CDR3 coding sequence is TGTGCCAGCAGTCCTGACAGTAACTATGGCTACACCTTC. This translates into CASSPDSNYGYTF.

The chain links TRBV7-9 to TRBJ2-7; the match to TRBD2 covers 13 bases. Per germline, CDR1 SEHNR and CDR2 FQNEAQ (reference sequence). V shed 5 bases and J 7 bases; nucleotides not matched to a gene: 17. CDR3 length: 18 residues. The CDR3 DNA reads TGTGCCAGCAGCCAAGGACTCGGAGGACTAGCGGGAGAAGATGAGCAGTACTTC. Translating it yields CASSQGLGGLAGEDEQYF.